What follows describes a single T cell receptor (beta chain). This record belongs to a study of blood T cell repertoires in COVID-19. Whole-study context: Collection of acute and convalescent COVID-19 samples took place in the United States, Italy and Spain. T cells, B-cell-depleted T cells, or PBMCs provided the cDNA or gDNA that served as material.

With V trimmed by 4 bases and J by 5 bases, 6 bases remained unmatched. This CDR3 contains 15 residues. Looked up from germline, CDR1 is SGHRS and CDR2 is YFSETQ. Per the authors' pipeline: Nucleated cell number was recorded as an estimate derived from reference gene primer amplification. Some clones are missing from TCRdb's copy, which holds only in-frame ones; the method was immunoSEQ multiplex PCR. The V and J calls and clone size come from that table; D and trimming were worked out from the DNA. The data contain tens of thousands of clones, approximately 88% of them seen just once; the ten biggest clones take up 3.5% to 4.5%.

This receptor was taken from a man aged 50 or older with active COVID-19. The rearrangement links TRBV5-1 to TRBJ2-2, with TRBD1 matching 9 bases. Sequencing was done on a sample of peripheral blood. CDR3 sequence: CASSVGQGSTGELFF. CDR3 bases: TGCGCCAGCAGCGTGGGACAGGGAAGTACCGGGGAGCTGTTTTTT.